The clone carrying this T cell receptor (beta chain) was seen just once. This sample was taken from a study of OX40 agonist ivuxolimab in advanced cancers. This CDR3 is built from 11 residues. The germline V and J ends were trimmed by 1 base and 11 bases, with 9 bases remaining between them. The germline CDR1 and CDR2 sequences are DFQATT and SNEGSKA (reference sequence). TCRdb keeps only in-frame clones here, not all; method: immunoSEQ multiplex PCR. Of tens of thousands of clones listed, approximately 78% are singletons. This receptor was identified in an adult with an advanced solid tumor such as melanoma, head and neck, liver or kidney cancer. V usage is TRBV20-1 and J usage is TRBJ1-5; no definite D call. The sample here was CD4+ or CD8+ T cells sorted from blood, taken in a trial of the OX40 agonist ivuxolimab. The CDR3 DNA follows: TGCAGTGCTAGAGGAGCGGGGACCCAGCATTTT. The encoded protein is CSARGAGTQHF.